This TCR beta chain was sequenced for a study of T cell repertoires in cytomegalovirus infection. Turning to the study itself: Indicated by public TCR beta signatures were CMV infection and matching HLA type.

The length of the CDR3 is 17 residues. CDR1 is SGHDT and CDR2 is YYEEEE in the germline V gene. Trimming removed 0 bases from V and 0 bases from J, with 13 bases in between. This clonotype showed up just a few times. Each CDR3 protein gets one entry after TCRdb re-called the reads with MiXCR. The table shows some 400,000 distinct CDR3 sequences, with 30% to 40% occurring only once. The chain carries TRBV5-6 and TRBJ2-1, with D unresolved. This TCR came from a human donor in good health (CMV status not recorded). Some clones in this sample may be carry-over from other donors' samples. The sequenced sample was PBMCs. Written as DNA, the CDR3 is TGTGCCAGCAGCTTGGCCGGCAGGTGGAGCTCCTACAATGAGCAGTTCTTC. It encodes CASSLAGRWSSYNEQFF.